This T cell receptor (beta chain) appears in the sequencing data of a study of blood T cell repertoires in COVID-19. TCRdb's table, derived via immunoSEQ multiplex PCR, lists solely in-frame clones and lacks some. The table records about 150,000 clones, 83% of them present only once. CDR3 size: 12 residues. The V gene lost 7 bases and the J gene lost 6 bases, with 9 bases spanning the gap. The chain uses TRBV12-3 or TRBV12-4 and TRBJ2-2; D perhaps matches TRBD1 (6 bases). The receptor's source is a woman aged 80 or over with acute or convalescent COVID-19. The sequencing sample was made of peripheral blood. The CDR3, as DNA: TGTGCCAGCAAAGACAGGTCCGGGGAGCTGTTTTTT. Protein: CASKDRSGELFF.